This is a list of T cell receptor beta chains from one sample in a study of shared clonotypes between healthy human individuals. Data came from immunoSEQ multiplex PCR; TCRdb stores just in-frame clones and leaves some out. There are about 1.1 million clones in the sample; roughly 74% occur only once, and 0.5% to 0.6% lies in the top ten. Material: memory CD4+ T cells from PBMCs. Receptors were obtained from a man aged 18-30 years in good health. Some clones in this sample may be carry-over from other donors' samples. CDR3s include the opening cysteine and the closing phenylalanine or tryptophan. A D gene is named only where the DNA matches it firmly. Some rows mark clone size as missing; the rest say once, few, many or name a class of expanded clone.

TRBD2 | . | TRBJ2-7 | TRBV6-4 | CASSAETSVSHEQYF | TGTGCCAGCAGTGCCGAGACTAGCGTGTCCCACGAGCAGTACTTC
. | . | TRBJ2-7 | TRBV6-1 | CASSGDRTYEQYF | TGTGCCAGCAGCGGCGACAGGACCTACGAGCAGTACTTC
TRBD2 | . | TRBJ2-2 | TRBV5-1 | CASSIAGGTGELFF | TGCGCCAGCAGTATCGCGGGGGGCACCGGGGAGCTGTTTTTT
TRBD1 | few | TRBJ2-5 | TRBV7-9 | CASSSQGRETQYF | TGTGCCAGCAGCTCACAGGGGCGGGAGACCCAGTACTTC
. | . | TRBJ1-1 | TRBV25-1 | CASSVGALNTEAFF | TGTGCCAGCAGTGTTGGGGCATTGAACACTGAAGCTTTCTTT
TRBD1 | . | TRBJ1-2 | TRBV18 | CASSRQGVNYGYTF | TGTGCCAGCTCCAGACAGGGGGTCAACTATGGCTACACCTTC
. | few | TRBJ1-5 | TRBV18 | CASSPMGWEQPQHF | TGTGCCAGCTCACCAATGGGTTGGGAACAGCCCCAGCATTTT
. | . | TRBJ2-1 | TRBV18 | CASSLLSENEQFF | TGTGCCAGCTCACTCCTGAGCGAGAATGAGCAGTTCTTC
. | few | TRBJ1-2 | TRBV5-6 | CASNLNRANYGYTF | TGTGCCAGCAACCTCAATAGAGCTAACTATGGCTACACCTTC
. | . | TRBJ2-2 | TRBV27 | CASGLRGAAGELFF | TGTGCCAGCGGGTTGAGGGGGGCGGCCGGGGAGCTGTTTTTT
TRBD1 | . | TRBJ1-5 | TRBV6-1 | CASSYGTGAQPQHF | TGTGCCAGCAGTTATGGTACAGGGGCTCAGCCCCAGCATTTT
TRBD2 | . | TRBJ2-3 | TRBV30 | CAGTKGGTSGHTDTQYF | TGTGCCGGAACAAAGGGCGGGACTAGCGGCCACACAGATACGCAGTATTTT
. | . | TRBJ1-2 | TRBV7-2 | CASSRTIDPQDGYGYTF | TGTGCCAGCAGCCGAACCATCGACCCCCAGGATGGATATGGCTACACCTTC
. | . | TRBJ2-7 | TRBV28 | CASSEGSDEQYF | TGTGCCAGCAGCGAGGGATCGGACGAGCAGTACTTC
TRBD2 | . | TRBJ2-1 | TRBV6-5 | CASSRTSNEQFF | TGTGCCAGCAGCCGGACTAGTAATGAGCAGTTCTTC
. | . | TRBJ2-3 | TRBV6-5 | CASSYDWADTQYF | TGTGCCAGCAGTTACGATTGGGCAGATACGCAGTATTTT
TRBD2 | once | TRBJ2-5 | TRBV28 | CASRPSGNQETQYF | TGTGCCAGCCGCCCTAGCGGAAACCAAGAGACCCAGTACTTC
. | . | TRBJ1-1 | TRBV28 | CASSLLERGNTEAFF | TGTGCCAGCAGTTTATTGGAGAGGGGTAACACTGAAGCTTTCTTT
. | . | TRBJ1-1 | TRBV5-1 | CASSLVPSREGAEAFF | TGCGCCAGCAGCTTAGTCCCATCGAGGGAGGGGGCTGAAGCTTTCTTT
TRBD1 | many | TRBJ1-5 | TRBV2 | CASSYRDRGGQPQHF | TGTGCCAGCAGTTACCGGGACAGGGGGGGTCAGCCCCAGCATTTT
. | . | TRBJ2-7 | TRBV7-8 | CASSLEGDTYEQYF | TGTGCCAGCAGCTTAGAGGGGGATACCTACGAGCAGTACTTC
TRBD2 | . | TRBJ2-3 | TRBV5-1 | CASSHGTSGRSDTQYF | TGCGCCAGCAGCCACGGGACTAGCGGGAGGTCAGATACGCAGTATTTT
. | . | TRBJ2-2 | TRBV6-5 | CATSDNTGELFF | TGTGCCACCAGCGACAACACCGGGGAGCTGTTTTTT
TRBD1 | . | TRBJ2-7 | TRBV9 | CASSATTGTVYEQYF | TGTGCCAGCAGCGCCACGACAGGGACGGTCTACGAGCAGTACTTC
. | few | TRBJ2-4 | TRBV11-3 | CASSLSFRGFCFPAKNIQYF | TGTGCCAGCAGCCTCAGCTTTCGGGGGTTTTGTTTCCCCGCCAAAAACATTCAGTACTTC
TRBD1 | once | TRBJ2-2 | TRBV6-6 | CASSRQGVTGELFF | TGTGCCAGCAGTCGACAGGGGGTCACCGGGGAGCTGTTTTTT
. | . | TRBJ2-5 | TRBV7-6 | CASSLALGNTLETQYF | TGTGCCAGCAGCCTCGCCCTTGGTAACACCTTAGAGACCCAGTACTTC
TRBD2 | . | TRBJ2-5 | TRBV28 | CASSSPGTSVAETQYF | TGTGCCAGCAGTTCTCCCGGGACTAGCGTGGCAGAGACCCAGTACTTC
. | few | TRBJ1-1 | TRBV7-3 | CASHPKLDTEAFF | TGTGCCAGCCACCCCAAGCTGGACACTGAAGCTTTCTTT
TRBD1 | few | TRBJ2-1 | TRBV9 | CASSPRGQGYNEQFF | TGTGCCAGCAGCCCCCGTGGACAGGGGTACAATGAGCAGTTCTTC
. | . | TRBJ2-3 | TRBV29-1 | CSVENYGGDTQYF | TGCAGCGTTGAAAATTACGGGGGAGATACGCAGTATTTT
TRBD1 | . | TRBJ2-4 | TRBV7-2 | CASSLNRGDKNIQYF | TGTGCCAGCAGCTTGAACAGGGGAGACAAAAACATTCAGTACTTC